The next 8 T cell receptor beta chains were all read from a single sample in a study of OX40 agonist ivuxolimab in advanced cancers. Repertoires were generated with immunoSEQ multiplex PCR, while TCRdb's copy carries only in-frame clones and drops some. The repertoire includes 50,000 to 60,000 clones, around 79% of them detected once, and about 1% sits in the top ten. The material sequenced was CD4+ or CD8+ T cells sorted from blood, taken in a trial of the OX40 agonist ivuxolimab. Receptor source: an adult with an advanced solid tumor such as melanoma, head and neck, liver or kidney cancer.

The V call is TRBV30, the J call TRBJ1-1, with D possibly TRBD1 on 6 matching bases. V lost 0 bases and J 4 bases, leaving 15 bases between the germline ends. The germline CDR1 and CDR2 sequences are GTSNPN and SVGIG (reference sequence). The CDR3 is 15 residues long. The CDR3, as DNA: TGTGCCTGGAGTGTCCCATACAGGGCGACCACTGAAGCTTTCTTT. It codes for CAWSVPYRATTEAFF.

Concerning this clone: The same CDR3 is also encoded by other DNA sequences in this sample. The V gene is TRBV19, the J gene TRBJ1-2, with D unresolved. Trimming took 3 bases from V and 0 from J, leaving 8 bases between them. The CDR3 has 14 amino acids. In germline, CDR1 is LNHDA, CDR2 SQIVND (reference sequence). DNA for the CDR3: TGTGCCAGTAGTATGGGCGTAGCTAACTATGGCTACACCTTC. It is translated as CASSMGVANYGYTF.

V is TRBV19 and J is TRBJ2-1; tentative D call: TRBD2 (5 bases). The V end was cut by 8 bases, the J end by 2 bases, with 22 bases between. The CDR3 is 17 amino acids. Looked up from germline, CDR1 is LNHDA and CDR2 is SQIVND (reference sequence). In DNA form, the CDR3 reads TGTGCCAGTTCGCCGGGGTTAGGAGTGGCGGCCTACAATGAGCAGTTCTTC. Residues: CASSPGLGVAAYNEQFF. Full variable domain (outside the CDR3, taken from reference TRBV19 and TRBJ2-1): DGGITQSPKYLFRKEGQNVTLSCEQNLNHDAMYWYRQDPGQGLRLIYYSQIVNDFQKGDIAEGYSVSREKKESFPLTVTSAQKNPTAFYLCASSPGLGVAAYNEQFFGPGTRLTVL.

The chain couples TRBV19 to TRBJ1-2; 9 nucleotides align to TRBD1. The length of the CDR3 is 16 residues. Trimming took 6 bases from V and 5 from J; bases not matched to a gene: 13. Germline V gives CDR1 LNHDA, CDR2 SQIVND (reference sequence). CDR3 nucleotide sequence: TGTGCCAGTAGACAAAAACCGGGACAGGGCGCTTATGGCTACACCTTC. This gives the protein CASRQKPGQGAYGYTF.

The rearrangement uses TRBV21-1 and TRBJ2-7; the D call in the table, TRBD2, was not verified against the DNA. TRBV21-1 is an annotated pseudogene. The CDR3 consists of 15 residues. This CDR3 is CASSKGGTARNEQYF. CDR3 DNA: TGTGCCAGCAGCAAAGGCGGGACCGCCCGGAACGAGCAGTACTTC.

J is TRBJ2-5 and V is TRBV5-1, with 14 bases identical to TRBD2. CDR3 length: 19 residues. CDR1 SGHRS and CDR2 YFSETQ come from the germline V gene. Germline trimming cut 3 bases from V and 7 bases from J; bases unmatched to any gene: 17. CDR3 nucleotide sequence: TGCGCCAGCAGCTCGCAGACCGGGACTAGCGGGGGAGCCCGGGGGACCCAGTACTTC. This sequence encodes CASSSQTGTSGGARGTQYF. Full variable domain (remainder filled in from reference TRBV5-1 and TRBJ2-5): KAGVTQTPRYLIKTRGQQVTLSCSPISGHRSVSWYQQTPGQGLQFLFEYFSETQRNKGNFPGRFSGRQFSNSRSEMNVSTLELGDSALYLCASSSQTGTSGGARGTQYFGPGTRLLVL.

The chain is built from TRBV11-3 and TRBJ2-3; D remains unclear. The V gene lost 5 bases and the J gene lost 4 bases, with 10 bases spanning the gap. CDR1 is SGHNT and CDR2 is YENEEA in the germline V gene. The CDR3 contains 13 residues. CDR3 sequence: CASSPHMADTQYF. In nucleotides, the CDR3 is TGTGCCAGCAGCCCACACATGGCAGATACGCAGTATTTT.

Written as DNA, the CDR3 is TGTGCCAGCAGCTCGGGACTAGCGGGAGATGGGGACCAAGAGACCCAGTACTTC. Its protein product is CASSSGLAGDGDQETQYF. V usage is TRBV11-3 and J usage is TRBJ2-5, with TRBD2 matching over 14 bases. The CDR3 consists of 18 residues. Trimming took 4 bases from V and 0 from J; bases not matched to a gene: 7. Germline values: CDR1 SGHNT, CDR2 YENEEA.